This is a list of T cell receptor beta chains from one sample in a study of cytomegalovirus exposure and HLA in healthy donors. This table comes from immunoSEQ multiplex PCR, and its TCRdb copy is limited to in-frame clones, with some not included. The table lists about 140,000 clones, over 60% of them singletons. Input material: PBMCs. These receptors were obtained from a woman aged 25-40 years in good health and CMV-seronegative. Each CDR3 is given with its conserved first and last residue. A D gene is named only where the DNA matches it firmly. Expanded clones are given a class, and other clones once, few, many or no size at all.

D gene	V gene	J gene	clone size	CDR3 protein	CDR3 DNA
TRBD2	TRBV10-3	TRBJ2-7	NA	CAISESTQGTSGVYEQYF	TGTGCCATCAGTGAGTCGACTCAAGGGACTAGCGGGGTTTACGAGCAGTACTTC
TRBD1	TRBV4-2	TRBJ2-7	NA	CASSQVGQGGEQYF	TGTGCCAGCAGCCAAGTGGGACAGGGAGGCGAGCAGTACTTC
NA	TRBV29-1	TRBJ1-4	once	CSGGGPEKLFF	TGCAGTGGCGGCGGTCCTGAAAAACTGTTTTTT
NA	TRBV7-9	TRBJ1-1	once	CASSLVQENTEAFF	TGTGCCAGCAGCTTAGTTCAGGAGAACACTGAAGCTTTCTTT
TRBD2	TRBV7-3	TRBJ2-1	NA	CASSLKLAGFEDEQFF	TGTGCCAGCAGCTTAAAACTAGCGGGGTTCGAGGATGAGCAGTTCTTC
NA	TRBV5-1	TRBJ1-3	NA	CASSLGTAGNTIYF	TGCGCCAGCAGCTTGGGGACAGCTGGAAACACCATATATTTT
TRBD1	TRBV5-6	TRBJ1-6	NA	CASSPIDRGDSPLHF	TGTGCCAGCAGTCCCATAGACAGGGGAGATTCACCCCTCCACTTT
TRBD1	TRBV7-8	TRBJ2-7	NA	CASSHRTGRSYEQYF	TGTGCCAGCAGCCACAGGACAGGACGATCCTACGAGCAGTACTTC
NA	TRBV7-2	TRBJ2-2	NA	CASSLRQGGTGELFF	TGTGCCAGCAGCCTTCGGCAGGGTGGTACCGGGGAGCTGTTTTTT
TRBD1	TRBV5-4	TRBJ2-2	few	CASSYYRGTGELFF	TGTGCCAGCAGCTATTACAGGGGGACCGGGGAGCTGTTTTTT
NA	TRBV7-8	TRBJ2-1	few	CASSLGIYNEQFF	TGTGCCAGCAGCTTAGGTATCTACAATGAGCAGTTCTTC
TRBD1	TRBV13	TRBJ1-1	NA	CASSLERTGEAFF	TGTGCCAGCAGCTTAGAGAGGACAGGTGAAGCTTTCTTT
TRBD1	TRBV29-1	TRBJ2-1	NA	CSVGPGTGIGEQFF	TGCAGCGTTGGTCCCGGGACAGGGATCGGTGAGCAGTTCTTC
NA	TRBV7-9	TRBJ2-7	NA	CASSLGSQYEQYF	TGTGCCAGCAGCTTAGGGTCCCAGTACGAGCAGTACTTC
NA	TRBV28	TRBJ1-1	NA	CASSFAGTNTEAFF	TGTGCCAGCAGTTTCGCGGGCACGAACACTGAAGCTTTCTTT
NA	TRBV7-9	TRBJ1-4	few	CASSLRDFDNEKLFF	TGTGCCAGCAGCTTAAGGGACTTCGATAATGAAAAACTGTTTTTT
NA	TRBV6-5	TRBJ1-1	NA	CASSPNMNTEAFF	TGTGCCAGCAGTCCCAACATGAACACTGAAGCTTTCTTT